What follows are 2 T cell receptor beta chains derived from one specimen sequenced in a study of shared clonotypes between healthy human individuals. TCRdb's copy holds only in-frame clones and misses some; the assay was immunoSEQ multiplex PCR. The table includes around 1 million clones, 60% to 85% detected once. Input material: memory CD4+ T cells sorted from blood. Subset noted: CD45RA-negative fraction. These receptors came from a man aged 18-30 years in good health.

This clone was picked up one time. The chain has TRBV28 and TRBJ2-7; D possibly matches TRBD1 or TRBD2 (5 bases each). Trimming shortened V by 8 bases and J by 2 bases, and 25 bases separated the two germline ends. This CDR3 has 17 residues. Per the germline V gene, CDR1 is MDHEN and CDR2 is SYDVKM. The CDR3 loop is CASRLGGDPAAPYEQYF. The CDR3 DNA reads as TGTGCCAGCCGCTTAGGTGGGGACCCCGCAGCTCCCTACGAGCAGTACTTC.

V is TRBV27 and J is TRBJ1-6; no definite D call. The V end was cut by 6 bases, the J end by 3 bases, with 12 bases between. Germline CDR1 and CDR2: MNHEY and SMNVEV (reference sequence). The CDR3 consists of 15 residues. CDR3: CASSSGRGYNSPLHF. CDR3 sequence (DNA): TGTGCCAGCAGCTCTGGACGCGGCTATAATTCACCCCTCCACTTT.